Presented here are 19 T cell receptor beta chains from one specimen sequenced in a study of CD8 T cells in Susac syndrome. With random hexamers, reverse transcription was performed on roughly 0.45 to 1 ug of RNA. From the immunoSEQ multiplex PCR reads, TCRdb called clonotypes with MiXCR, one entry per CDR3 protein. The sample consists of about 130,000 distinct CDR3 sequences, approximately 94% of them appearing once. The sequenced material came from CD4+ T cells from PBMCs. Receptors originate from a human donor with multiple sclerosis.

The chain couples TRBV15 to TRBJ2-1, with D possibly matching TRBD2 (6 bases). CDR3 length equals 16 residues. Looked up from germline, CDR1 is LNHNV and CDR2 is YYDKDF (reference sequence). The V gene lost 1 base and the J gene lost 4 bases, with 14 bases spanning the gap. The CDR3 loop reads CATSRGSASAYNEQFF. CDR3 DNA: TGTGCCACCAGCAGAGGATCCGCTAGCGCTTACAATGAGCAGTTCTTC.

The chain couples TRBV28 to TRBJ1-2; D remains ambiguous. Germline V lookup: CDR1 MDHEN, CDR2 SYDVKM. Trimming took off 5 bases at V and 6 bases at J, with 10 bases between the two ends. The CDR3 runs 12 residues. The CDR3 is CASSETPDGYTF. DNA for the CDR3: TGTGCCAGCAGTGAGACACCCGATGGCTACACCTTC.

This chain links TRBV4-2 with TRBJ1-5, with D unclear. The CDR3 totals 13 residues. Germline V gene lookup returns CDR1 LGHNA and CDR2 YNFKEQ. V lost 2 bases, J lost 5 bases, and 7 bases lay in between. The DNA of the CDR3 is TGTGCCAGCAGCCAATTGACGGATCAGCCCCAGCATTTT. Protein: CASSQLTDQPQHF.

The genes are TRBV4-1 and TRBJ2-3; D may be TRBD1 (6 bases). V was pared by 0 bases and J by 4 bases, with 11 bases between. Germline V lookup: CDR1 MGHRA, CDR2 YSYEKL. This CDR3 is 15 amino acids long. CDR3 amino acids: CASSQDTGMADTQYF. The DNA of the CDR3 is TGCGCCAGCAGCCAAGACACAGGGATGGCAGATACGCAGTATTTT.

For the CDR3, the DNA is TGTGCCAGCAGTGAAGGTTACGGCACAAAGGACACCGGGGAGCTGTTTTTT. Translated: CASSEGYGTKDTGELFF. The chain carries TRBV6-1 and TRBJ2-2, with unresolved D. The CDR3 length is 17 residues. The ends were cut back, 1 base at V and 3 bases at J, with 15 bases in the middle. Looked up from germline, CDR1 is MNHNS and CDR2 is SASEGT.

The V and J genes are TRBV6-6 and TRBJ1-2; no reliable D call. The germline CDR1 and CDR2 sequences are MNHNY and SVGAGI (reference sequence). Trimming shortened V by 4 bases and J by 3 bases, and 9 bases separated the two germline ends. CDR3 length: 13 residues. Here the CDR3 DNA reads TGTGCCAGCAGTTCAAGACTTGACTATGGCTACACCTTC. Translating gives CASSSRLDYGYTF.

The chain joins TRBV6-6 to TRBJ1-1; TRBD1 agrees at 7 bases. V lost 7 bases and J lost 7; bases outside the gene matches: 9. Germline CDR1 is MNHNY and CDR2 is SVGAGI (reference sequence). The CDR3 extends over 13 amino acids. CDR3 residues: CASTDRVAFEAFF. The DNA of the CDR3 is TGTGCCAGCACTGACAGGGTGGCCTTTGAAGCTTTCTTT.

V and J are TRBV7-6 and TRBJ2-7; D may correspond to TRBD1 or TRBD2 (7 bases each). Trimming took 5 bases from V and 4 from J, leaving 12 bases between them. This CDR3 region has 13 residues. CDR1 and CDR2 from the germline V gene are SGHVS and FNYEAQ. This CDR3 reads CASSPQGGYEQYF. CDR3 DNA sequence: TGTGCCAGCAGCCCCCAGGGGGGGTACGAGCAGTACTTC.

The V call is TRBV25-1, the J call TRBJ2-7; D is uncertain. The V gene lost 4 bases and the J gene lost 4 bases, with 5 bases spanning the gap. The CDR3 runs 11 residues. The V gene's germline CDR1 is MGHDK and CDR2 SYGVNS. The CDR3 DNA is TGTGCCAGCAGTGCTAATTACGAGCAGTACTTC. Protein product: CASSANYEQYF.

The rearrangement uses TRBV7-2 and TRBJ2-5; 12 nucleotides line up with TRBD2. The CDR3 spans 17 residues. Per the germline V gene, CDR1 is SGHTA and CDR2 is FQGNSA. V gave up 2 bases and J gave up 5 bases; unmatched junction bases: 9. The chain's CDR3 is CASSLRLAGVGGETQYF. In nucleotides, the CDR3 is TGTGCCAGCAGCTTAAGACTAGCGGGGGTCGGGGGGGAGACCCAGTACTTC.

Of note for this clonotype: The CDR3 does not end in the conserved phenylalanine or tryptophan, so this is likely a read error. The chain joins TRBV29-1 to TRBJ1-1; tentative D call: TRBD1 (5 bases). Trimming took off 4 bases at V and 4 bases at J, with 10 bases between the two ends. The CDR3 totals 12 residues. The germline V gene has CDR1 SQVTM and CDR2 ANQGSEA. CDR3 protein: CSVGGDSTEAFL. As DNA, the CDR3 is TGCAGCGTTGGGGGAGACAGCACTGAAGCTTTCCTT.

This CDR3 is CASSSRTGSNTREAFF. The CDR3 DNA reads as TGTGCCAGCTCATCCCGGACTGGTAGCAACACGCGTGAAGCTTTCTTT. The chain uses TRBV18 and TRBJ1-1; no definite D call. There are 16 residues in the CDR3. Between the trimmed V and J ends, which lost 5 bases and 7 bases, there was a span of 23 bases. The germline gives CDR1 KGHSH, CDR2 LQKENI.

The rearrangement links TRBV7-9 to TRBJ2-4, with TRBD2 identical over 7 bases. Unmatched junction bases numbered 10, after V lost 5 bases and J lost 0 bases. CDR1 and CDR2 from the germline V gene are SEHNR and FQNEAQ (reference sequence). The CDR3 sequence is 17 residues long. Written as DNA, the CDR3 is TGTGCCAGCAGCATGGGTCAGGGACTACTAGCCAAAAACATTCAGTACTTC. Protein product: CASSMGQGLLAKNIQYF.

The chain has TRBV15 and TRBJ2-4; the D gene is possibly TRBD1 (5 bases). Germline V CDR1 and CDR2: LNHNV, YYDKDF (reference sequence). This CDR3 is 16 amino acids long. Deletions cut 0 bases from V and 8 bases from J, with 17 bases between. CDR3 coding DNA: TGTGCCACCAGCAGAGAAAAACTGGCAACAGGTGACATTCAGTACTTC. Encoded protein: CATSREKLATGDIQYF.

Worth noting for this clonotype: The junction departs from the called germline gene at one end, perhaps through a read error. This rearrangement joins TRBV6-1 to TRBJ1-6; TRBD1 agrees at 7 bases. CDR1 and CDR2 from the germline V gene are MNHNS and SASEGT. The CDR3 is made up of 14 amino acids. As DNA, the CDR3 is TGTGCCAGCAGTCTAAACAGGGGTAATTCACCCCTCCATTTT. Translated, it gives CASSLNRGNSPLHF.

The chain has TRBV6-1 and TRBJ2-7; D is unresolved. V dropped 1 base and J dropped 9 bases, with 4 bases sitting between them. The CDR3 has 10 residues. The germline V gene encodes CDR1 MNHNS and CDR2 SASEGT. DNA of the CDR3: TGTGCCAGCAGTGAAGGGGCGCAGTACTTC. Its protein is CASSEGAQYF.

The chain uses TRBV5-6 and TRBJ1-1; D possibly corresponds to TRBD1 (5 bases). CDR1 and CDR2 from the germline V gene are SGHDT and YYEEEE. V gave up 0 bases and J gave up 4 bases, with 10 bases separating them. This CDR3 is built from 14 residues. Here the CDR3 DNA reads TGTGCCAGCAGCTTGGTAGGGGATGTCACTGAAGCTTTCTTT. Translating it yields CASSLVGDVTEAFF.

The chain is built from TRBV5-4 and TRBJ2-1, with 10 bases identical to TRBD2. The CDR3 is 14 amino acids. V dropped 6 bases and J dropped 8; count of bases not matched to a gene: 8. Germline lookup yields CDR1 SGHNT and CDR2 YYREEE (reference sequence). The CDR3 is CASTGTSVSDEQFF. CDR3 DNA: TGTGCCAGCACCGGGACTAGCGTGAGTGATGAGCAGTTCTTC.

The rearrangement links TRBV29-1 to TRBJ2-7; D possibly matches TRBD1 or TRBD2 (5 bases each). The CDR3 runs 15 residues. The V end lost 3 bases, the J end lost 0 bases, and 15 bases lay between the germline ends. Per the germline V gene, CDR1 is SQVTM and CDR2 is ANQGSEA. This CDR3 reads CSVDAPGRSSYEQYF. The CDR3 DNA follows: TGCAGCGTTGATGCGCCGGGACGGAGCTCCTACGAGCAGTACTTC.